The following is a T cell receptor (beta chain) sequence with its context. Its recognized antigen is unknown. No much larger clone exists at a distance of one base, and base qualities are not known. These data come from a study of cytotoxic CD8 clonotypes in ibrutinib-treated CLL (dated by TCRdb to the early 2020s). Study-level background: The cohort had over ten relapsed/refractory and roughly 14 treatment-naive patients; 17 were IGHV unmutated. Responses were partial in 25 or so patients and complete in 2; after median about 63 months follow-up, about 14 stayed in remission and approximately 12 progressed. Response samples were obtained after a median of approximately 12 months of treatment, with a range of about 6 to 36 months. On average, each sample yielded 255,043 productive templates and 94,082 productive rearrangements. Of the roughly 90 people in the trial, about two dozen had longitudinal samples available. Cryopreserved peripheral blood mononuclear cells were obtained prior to treatment, at the time of response, and at either disease progression or sustained remission. Patients were still on ibrutinib when every remission and progressive disease sample was collected.

Looking up the germline V gene yields CDR1 SGHVS and CDR2 FNYEAQ. The CDR3 has 11 amino acids, counting the end cysteine and phenylalanine. Just the 33-base CDR3 DNA is kept, in frame starting at base 1. The germline ends are 5 bases apart after V is trimmed by 6 bases and J by 3 bases. The time point label corresponds to: progressive disease on ibrutinib. For TCR beta library preparation, about 1.8 micrograms of genomic DNA were isolated from cryopreserved PBMCs. High-throughput TCR beta sequencing was performed on longitudinal blood samples from CLL patients receiving ibrutinib monotherapy. The patients took part in an open-label, single-center phase 2 trial of ibrutinib monotherapy. Broader findings and caveats from the paper: Public clonotypes were found to be uncommon and were observed to contract or remain stable during treatment; the increase in clonality was shown to reflect expansion of private clonotypes at ibrutinib response. Sampling times were not matched between sustained-remission and progressing patients, and lymph node repertoires were not studied. An increase in clonality was observed at ibrutinib response, with clonality remaining stable during sustained remission and falling back toward baseline at progression. Baseline clonality exceeded that of age-matched healthy donors and correlated strongly with circulating CD8+ T-cell counts.

A MiSeq instrument was used for deep resolution sequencing, which targeted depths ranging from 1 in 1 million up to 1 in 200,000 T cells, with coverage averaging 10x for each clonotype. The immunoSEQ hsTCRB Kit was used to generate TCR beta libraries. Concerning the study's data processing: Data were analyzed with ImmunoSEQ Data Assistant and ImmunoSEQ Analyzer, with V, D and J genes assigned per IMGT definitions. Clonality, which ranges from 0 to 1, was calculated as one minus the normalized Shannon entropy of productive rearrangement frequencies. Public clonotype analysis was restricted to overrepresented clonotypes comprising at least 0.05% of each patient's repertoire. Around 14 repertoires from age-matched healthy donors, obtained from immuneACCESS, served as clonality controls. TCRdb holds this immuneACCESS table with in-frame rearrangements only. Some clones are missing; in checked studies, unresolved V genes explain under half, and the rest has no known cause. D and trimming were read from the DNA, whereas the V and J calls and clone size are those reported in that table. In all, the sample holds about 72,000 clones, and over 75% of those were seen once. The top ten constitute less than 9% of the sample.

The receptor chain draws on TRBV7-6 and TRBJ2-5, with no confidently assigned D gene. This specimen was PBMCs, taken at disease progression, from a patient treated with ibrutinib. The clonotype was recovered from a human donor with chronic lymphocytic leukemia. The CDR3 protein: CASRREETQYF. The DNA sequence follows: TGTGCCAGCAGACGAGAAGAGACCCAGTACTTC.